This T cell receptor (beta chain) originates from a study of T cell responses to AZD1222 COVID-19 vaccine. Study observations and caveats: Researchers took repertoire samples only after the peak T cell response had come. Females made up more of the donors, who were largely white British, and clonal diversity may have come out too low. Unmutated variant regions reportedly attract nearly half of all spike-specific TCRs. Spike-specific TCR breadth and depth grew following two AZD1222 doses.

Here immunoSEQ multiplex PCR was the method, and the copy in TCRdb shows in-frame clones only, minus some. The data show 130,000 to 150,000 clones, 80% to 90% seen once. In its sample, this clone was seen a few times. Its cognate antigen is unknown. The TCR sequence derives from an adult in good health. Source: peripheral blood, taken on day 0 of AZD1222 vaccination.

CDR3 sequence: CASKAGPQPQHF. The CDR3 coding sequence is TGTGCCAGCAAGGCGGGTCCCCAGCCCCAGCATTTT. V is TRBV12-3 or TRBV12-4 and J is TRBJ1-5; D ambiguous. The CDR3 sequence is 12 residues long. V was shortened by 7 bases and J by 7 bases, with 11 bases between the two germline ends.